Sequencing of this T cell receptor (beta chain) was carried out in a study of T cells in localized non-small cell lung cancer (TCRdb year 2020). Notes on the research overall: Comparing tumors with uninvolved tumor-adjacent lungs, the study looked at the T cell repertoires of 236 patients with early-stage NSCLC. The cohort was made up of 200 to 250 treatment-naive NSCLC patients whose localized lung tumors had been resected. The mean age of the NSCLC patients was roughly 70 years, with fewer than 150 men and around 99 women.

As for this clone: Its cognate antigen has yet to be identified. Per-base qualities were not stored, and no clone one base away is much larger.

The germline V gene encodes CDR1 WSHSY and CDR2 SAAADI. The trim is 6 bases for V and 4 bases for J, with a gap of 13 bases between the germline ends. From its cysteine to its phenylalanine, the CDR3 spans 13 amino acids. Only the CDR3 DNA stays, 39 bases, in frame from base 1. At diagnosis, tumor, uninvolved tumor-adjacent lung and peripheral blood were collected and then preserved as a mix of FFPE and fresh-frozen material. Blood samples were analyzed as peripheral blood mononuclear cells for TCR repertoire profiling. The immunoSEQ Assay was used to sequence TCR beta CDR3 regions from DNA. From the authors' description of their analysis: To compute T cell density, TCR beta template counts were normalized to usable DNA, which was estimated by amplifying housekeeping genes. Richness was estimated with the preseqR package, extrapolating to 400,000 templates for PBMC samples and 120,000 templates for tissue samples. Clonality was defined as one minus Pielou's evenness. Differential abundance testing on productive amino-acid clonotypes, with a minimum total count of 5 and an alpha of 0.1, was used to identify tissue-enriched TCRs. The Jaccard Index and the Morisita Overlap Index were used to measure how much the repertoires overlapped between compartments. TCR beta CDR3s were clustered by GLIPH together with public tetramer-defined viral CDR3s, and at least three viral sequences plus V-gene enrichment were required for viral motifs. TCRdb obtained this table from immuneACCESS and retained in-frame rearrangements with V and J assigned. These tables miss some clones; where compared with another copy, unresolved V genes account for less than half of the shortfall, and the remainder is unexplained. V and J calls and clone size are as listed in that table; D and trimming were resolved from the DNA. The sample data list 100,000 or so clones, and approximately 91% of these were observed just once. About 4% of the sample lies in the top ten.

General study outcomes and caveats: Because multi-region sequencing of the tumors was not done, intratumor heterogeneity could not be ruled out. Longer overall survival was associated with higher blood T cell density, whereas shorter survival was associated with higher adjacent-lung clonality. Because the study design was exploratory, TCR variables were selected using unadjusted p-values without false-discovery rate correction. A median of about 61 of the top 100 tumor clones turned up in the paired uninvolved adjacent lung, and some 27 of those clones also ranked among the top 100 of that same adjacent lung. The highest T cell clonality was observed in uninvolved tumor-adjacent lung, where clonality exceeded that of tumor, suggesting that antigenic responses were more focused in uninvolved tumor-adjacent lung.

This clonotype originated in a woman aged 40-75 years with stage II squamous cell lung carcinoma. The sequenced sample was PBMCs, obtained before any cancer treatment. The sequence joins TRBV10-2 to TRBJ2-7, with a weak D call of TRBD1 (6 bases match). At the DNA level, the sequence is TGCGCCAGCAGCCGGACAGAATCTTACGAGCAGTACTTC. Its translation is CASSRTESYEQYF.